A single sample gave rise to the 26 T cell receptor beta chains below, sequenced in a study of blood T cell repertoires in COVID-19. The data were produced by immunoSEQ multiplex PCR, yet TCRdb's version contains in-frame clones alone and is incomplete. The sample lists approximately 30,000 clones; 81% were seen once. Sequencing was performed on peripheral blood. Receptor source: a man in his fifties with active or convalescent COVID-19.

The chain uses TRBV11-3 and TRBJ2-1; 8 nucleotides match TRBD2. The CDR3 loop spans 14 amino acids. J was trimmed by 9 bases and V by 3 bases; bases with no gene match: 7. Germline CDR1 is SGHNT and CDR2 is YENEEA. CDR3 loop: CASSFGERGLEQFF. DNA of the CDR3: TGTGCCAGCAGCTTCGGGGAGCGGGGGCTTGAGCAGTTCTTC.

CDR3 nucleotides: TGTGCCAGCAGTTTACTCCTCGGTGAGCAGTTCTTC. Translated: CASSLLLGEQFF. The rearrangement joins TRBV12-3 or TRBV12-4 to TRBJ2-1, with no clear D. Trimming left V 2 bases short and J 9 bases short, with 8 bases between. The CDR3 runs 12 residues.

Only a few counts were recorded for this clone. The chain has TRBV7-8 and TRBJ2-7; 10 bases align to TRBD2. Germline V gives CDR1 SGHVS, CDR2 FQNEAQ. J lost 3 bases, V lost 1 base, and 3 bases had no gene match. The CDR3 totals 15 residues. The CDR3 protein is CASSLGASGSYEQYF. CDR3 DNA sequence: TGTGCCAGCAGCTTAGGCGCTAGCGGGAGCTACGAGCAGTACTTC.

The rearrangement uses TRBV5-6 and TRBJ2-5, with 15 bases matching TRBD2. This CDR3 is built from 18 residues. V shed 4 bases, J shed 2 bases, and the junction held 9 bases outside the gene matches. Germline-derived CDR1 and CDR2 are SGHDT and YYEEEE. CDR3 region: CASSPGTSGGLGQETQYF. Here the CDR3 DNA reads TGTGCCAGCAGCCCCGGGACTAGCGGGGGGCTAGGGCAAGAGACCCAGTACTTC.

This sequence joins TRBV18 and TRBJ1-1; TRBD1 matches at 7 bases. Germline V gene sequence: CDR1 KGHSH, CDR2 LQKENI. With V trimmed by 3 bases and J by 11 bases, 6 bases remained unmatched. The length of the CDR3 is 12 residues. CDR3 region: CASSPDRASAFF. In DNA, the CDR3 is TGTGCCAGCTCACCCGACAGGGCGTCGGCTTTCTTT.

This chain uses TRBV5-1 with TRBJ1-4; D is ambiguous. In germline, CDR1 is SGHRS, CDR2 YFSETQ. The CDR3 length is 14 residues. Trimming removed 5 bases from V and 7 bases from J, with 15 bases in between. CDR3 coding DNA: TGCGCCAGCAGTGGGGTTGGGAGTGTTGAAAAACTGTTTTTT. This codes for CASSGVGSVEKLFF.

The chain recombines TRBV6-6 with TRBJ2-1; 10 nucleotides agree with TRBD1. From germline, CDR1 is MNHNY and CDR2 SVGAGI (reference sequence). Losses at the gene ends were 5 bases for V and 5 bases for J; bases not matched to a gene: 6. The CDR3 extends over 15 amino acids. In DNA form, the CDR3 reads TGTGCCAGCAGTCACGCCGGGACAGGGGACAATGAGCAGTTCTTC. It encodes CASSHAGTGDNEQFF.

The chain is built from TRBV30 and TRBJ1-1, with 8 bases matching TRBD1. CDR1 is GTSNPN and CDR2 is SVGIG in the germline V gene (reference sequence). V lost 7 bases, J lost 4 bases, and 17 bases stayed unmatched. The CDR3 consists of 16 residues. CDR3 coding DNA: TGTGCCTCCACAAAGACAGGGGAGGGTTGGATCACTGAAGCTTTCTTT. As protein: CASTKTGEGWITEAFF. The whole variable domain, remainder taken from reference TRBV30 and TRBJ1-1, is SQTIHQWPATLVQPVGSPLSLECTVEGTSNPNLYWYRQAAGRGLQLLFYSVGIGQISSEVPQNLSASRPQDRQFILSSKKLLLSDSGFYLCASTKTGEGWITEAFFGQGTRLTVV.

The rearrangement joins TRBV9 to TRBJ1-2; tentatively, D is TRBD1 (5 bases). The CDR3 runs to 14 residues. CDR1 and CDR2 from the germline V gene are SGDLS and YYNGEE. V was clipped by 3 bases and J by 0 bases, with 9 bases between them. CDR3 in amino acids: CASSGDLSNYGYTF. The CDR3 DNA reads as TGTGCCAGCAGCGGGGACTTATCTAACTATGGCTACACCTTC.

In DNA form, the CDR3 reads TGTGCCAGCAGTGTTCGAGGGGGCCCCTACGAGCAGTACTTC. Its translation: CASSVRGGPYEQYF. The gene calls are TRBV27 and TRBJ2-7; 7 bases match TRBD1. This CDR3 spans 14 amino acids. The junction had 6 bases not matched to a gene; V was cut back by 5 bases and J by 2 bases. The V gene's germline CDR1 is MNHEY and CDR2 SMNVEV (reference sequence).

V usage is TRBV6-6 and J usage is TRBJ2-7, with 7 bases fitting TRBD1. The CDR3 is made up of 16 amino acids. Germline lookup yields CDR1 MNHNY and CDR2 SVGAGI (reference sequence). Trimming took 5 bases from V and 1 from J; bases not matched to a gene: 11. The CDR3 reads CASSPTGTAISYEQYF. CDR3 nucleotide sequence: TGTGCCAGCAGTCCAACCGGGACAGCCATATCCTACGAGCAGTACTTC.

The V and J genes are TRBV30 and TRBJ2-7, with 8 bases matching TRBD2. The J segment lost 2 bases and the V segment lost 0 bases, leaving 3 bases of the junction unmatched. The CDR3 runs to 14 residues. Germline V gene lookup returns CDR1 GTSNPN and CDR2 SVGIG (reference sequence). Here the CDR3 reads CAWSVSSGPYEQYF. The CDR3, as DNA: TGTGCCTGGAGTGTATCTAGCGGGCCCTACGAGCAGTACTTC.

This clone was counted only a few times. This chain joins TRBV7-3 and TRBJ2-5; 8 bases match TRBD1. Germline V gene lookup returns CDR1 SGHTA and CDR2 FQGTGA. Trimming took 5 bases from V and 4 from J; bases not matched to a gene: 9. CDR3 size: 15 residues. CDR3 sequence (DNA): TGTGCCAGCAGCCGAACCGGACAGGGACGAGAGACCCAGTACTTC. Translated, it gives CASSRTGQGRETQYF.

The chain joins TRBV30 to TRBJ1-2, with 9 bases aligning to TRBD1. The length of the CDR3 is 16 residues. J gave up 7 bases and V 0 bases, and 12 bases lay outside the gene matches. The V gene's germline CDR1 is GTSNPN and CDR2 SVGIG (reference sequence). This CDR3 reads CAWSVGERDRVFGYTF. The CDR3 DNA follows: TGTGCCTGGAGTGTGGGGGAGCGGGACAGGGTTTTTGGCTACACCTTC.

This clone came up a few times. The chain carries TRBV9 and TRBJ2-7; possible D gene TRBD2, 6 bases. Germline assignment: CDR1 SGDLS and CDR2 YYNGEE. This CDR3 is built from 14 residues. V dropped 0 bases and J dropped 3 bases, with 10 bases sitting between them. The CDR3 DNA sequence: TGTGCCAGCAGCGTAGCGACCGGGAGCTACGAGCAGTACTTC. Its protein product is CASSVATGSYEQYF.

This chain uses TRBV14 with TRBJ2-7; D not certain. Between the trimmed V and J ends, which lost 1 base and 3 bases, there was a span of 16 bases. The CDR3 runs 16 residues. CDR1 and CDR2 from the germline V gene are SGHDN and FVKESK. CDR3 region: CASSQGLESSVYEQYF. In DNA form, the CDR3 reads TGTGCCAGCAGCCAAGGATTGGAGTCTTCCGTCTACGAGCAGTACTTC.

The chain is built from TRBV7-2 and TRBJ2-7; 8 bases fit TRBD1. The CDR3 is 15 residues long. V was pared by 1 base and J by 7 bases, with 9 bases of the junction left unmatched. CDR1 and CDR2 (germline): SGHTA, FQGNSA. The CDR3 is CASSLGDRSVLEQYF. For the CDR3, the DNA is TGTGCCAGCAGCTTAGGGGACAGGTCCGTTCTGGAGCAGTACTTC.

A single count supports this clone. This chain joins TRBV7-9 and TRBJ2-7, with TRBD2 as a possible D gene (7 bases). Germline values: CDR1 SEHNR, CDR2 FQNEAQ (reference sequence). V was clipped by 5 bases and J by 5 bases, with 19 bases between them. The length of the CDR3 is 15 residues. The CDR3, as DNA: TGTGCCAGCAGCCAACCCCCGGGGGGCATCGACGAGCAGTACTTC. This codes for CASSQPPGGIDEQYF.

V is TRBV14 and J is TRBJ1-3, with TRBD1 matching over 7 bases. Per the germline V gene, CDR1 is SGHDN and CDR2 is FVKESK. J lost 5 bases, V lost 1 base, and 2 bases had no gene match. There are 14 residues in the CDR3. The CDR3 sequence is CASSQAGQRNTIYF. The CDR3 DNA is TGTGCCAGCAGCCAAGCGGGACAGCGAAACACCATATATTTT.

The genes are TRBV5-8 and TRBJ1-2; 9 nucleotides line up with TRBD1. The CDR3 contains 14 residues. Per germline, CDR1 SGHTS and CDR2 YDEGEE. Germline trimming cut 4 bases from V and 4 bases from J; bases unmatched to any gene: 5. The CDR3 DNA is TGTGCCAGCAGCCTGAGACAGGGGGGCTATGGCTACACCTTC. Residues: CASSLRQGGYGYTF.

This chain uses TRBV4-1 with TRBJ2-2, with a tentative D call TRBD2 (5 bases). This CDR3 has 16 residues. Trimming removed 0 bases from V and 4 bases from J, with 12 bases in between. From germline, CDR1 is MGHRA and CDR2 YSYEKL. The CDR3 bases are TGCGCCAGCAGCCAAGAGACAACTAGAGGCACCGGGGAGCTGTTTTTT. Translated: CASSQETTRGTGELFF.

The chain links TRBV4-2 to TRBJ2-1; 9 nucleotides align to TRBD2. The length of the CDR3 is 16 residues. J lost 5 bases, V lost 0 bases, and 5 bases had no gene match. Germline CDR1 LGHNA, CDR2 YNFKEQ. The CDR3 protein is CASSQDTAGGHNEQFF. The CDR3 region has the DNA TGTGCCAGCAGCCAAGATACGGCGGGGGGGCACAATGAGCAGTTCTTC.

The J gene is TRBJ2-1, the V gene TRBV9; TRBD2 matches at 10 bases. The CDR3 runs 15 residues. CDR1 is SGDLS and CDR2 is YYNGEE in the germline V gene. Germline trimming cut 3 bases from V and 2 bases from J; bases unmatched to any gene: 2. CDR3 loop: CASSETSGAYNEQFF. DNA of the CDR3: TGTGCCAGCAGCGAAACTAGCGGGGCCTACAATGAGCAGTTCTTC.

The chain links TRBV19 to TRBJ2-3; the D is unclear. Between the trimmed V and J ends, which lost 9 bases and 4 bases, there was a span of 5 bases. Per the germline V gene, CDR1 is LNHDA and CDR2 is SQIVND (reference sequence). The CDR3 length is 10 residues. CDR3 sequence reads: CASEADTQYF. The CDR3 bases are TGTGCCAGCGAGGCAGATACGCAGTATTTT. Variable domain in full (rest from reference TRBV19 and TRBJ2-3): DGGITQSPKYLFRKEGQNVTLSCEQNLNHDAMYWYRQDPGQGLRLIYYSQIVNDFQKGDIAEGYSVSREKKESFPLTVTSAQKNPTAFYLCASEADTQYFGPGTRLTVL.

CDR3 nucleotide sequence: TGTGCCAGCAGCTTACGGGGGTCGAGCGGCTACACCTTC. Translating it yields CASSLRGSSGYTF. The V gene is TRBV7-9, the J gene TRBJ1-2, with D tentatively TRBD1 (5 bases). Looked up from germline, CDR1 is SEHNR and CDR2 is FQNEAQ (reference sequence). This CDR3 has 13 residues. The V end was cut by 2 bases, the J end by 8 bases, with 12 bases between.

The rearrangement joins TRBV27 to TRBJ1-2; D gene ambiguous. Trimming stripped 4 bases from V and 0 bases from J, with 6 bases between. Per germline, CDR1 MNHEY and CDR2 SMNVEV (reference sequence). CDR3 length equals 13 residues. The CDR3 bases are TGTGCCAGCAGTTCCACTTCTAACTATGGCTACACCTTC. Encoded protein: CASSSTSNYGYTF.